Only one count was recorded for the clone carrying this TCR beta chain. Repertoires were generated with immunoSEQ multiplex PCR, while TCRdb's copy carries only in-frame clones and drops some. The sample carries about 140,000 clones, about 91% recorded once. The source of the sample is a study of T cell responses to AZD1222 COVID-19 vaccine. Germline values: CDR1 KGHSH, CDR2 LQKENI. The CDR3 loop spans 14 amino acids. V was cut by 3 bases and J by 5 bases, with 11 bases left in between. The sequence came from an adult who received the AZD1222 COVID-19 vaccine. The chain couples TRBV18 to TRBJ1-5, with TRBD1 as a possible D gene (6 bases). The source material was peripheral blood, sampled 28 days after the second AZD1222 dose. The CDR3 DNA sequence: TGTGCCAGCTCACCCCAGGGGAGGGATCAGCCCCAGCATTTT. This encodes CASSPQGRDQPQHF.